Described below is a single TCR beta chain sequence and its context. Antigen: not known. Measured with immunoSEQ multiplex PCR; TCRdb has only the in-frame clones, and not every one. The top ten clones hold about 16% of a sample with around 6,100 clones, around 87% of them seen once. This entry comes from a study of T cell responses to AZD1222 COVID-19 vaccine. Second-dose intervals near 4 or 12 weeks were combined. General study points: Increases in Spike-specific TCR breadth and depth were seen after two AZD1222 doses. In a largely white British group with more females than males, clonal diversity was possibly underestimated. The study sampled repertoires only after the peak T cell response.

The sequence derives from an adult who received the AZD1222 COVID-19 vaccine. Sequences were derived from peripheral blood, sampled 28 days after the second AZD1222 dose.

The CDR3 here is CASSLRGPEAFF. The CDR3 DNA sequence: TGTGCCAGCAGTTTGAGGGGTCCCGAAGCTTTCTTT. The V gene is TRBV12-3 or TRBV12-4, the J gene TRBJ1-1, with D maybe TRBD1 (5 bases). Deletions cut 3 bases from V and 8 bases from J, with 10 bases between. The CDR3 is 12 amino acids.